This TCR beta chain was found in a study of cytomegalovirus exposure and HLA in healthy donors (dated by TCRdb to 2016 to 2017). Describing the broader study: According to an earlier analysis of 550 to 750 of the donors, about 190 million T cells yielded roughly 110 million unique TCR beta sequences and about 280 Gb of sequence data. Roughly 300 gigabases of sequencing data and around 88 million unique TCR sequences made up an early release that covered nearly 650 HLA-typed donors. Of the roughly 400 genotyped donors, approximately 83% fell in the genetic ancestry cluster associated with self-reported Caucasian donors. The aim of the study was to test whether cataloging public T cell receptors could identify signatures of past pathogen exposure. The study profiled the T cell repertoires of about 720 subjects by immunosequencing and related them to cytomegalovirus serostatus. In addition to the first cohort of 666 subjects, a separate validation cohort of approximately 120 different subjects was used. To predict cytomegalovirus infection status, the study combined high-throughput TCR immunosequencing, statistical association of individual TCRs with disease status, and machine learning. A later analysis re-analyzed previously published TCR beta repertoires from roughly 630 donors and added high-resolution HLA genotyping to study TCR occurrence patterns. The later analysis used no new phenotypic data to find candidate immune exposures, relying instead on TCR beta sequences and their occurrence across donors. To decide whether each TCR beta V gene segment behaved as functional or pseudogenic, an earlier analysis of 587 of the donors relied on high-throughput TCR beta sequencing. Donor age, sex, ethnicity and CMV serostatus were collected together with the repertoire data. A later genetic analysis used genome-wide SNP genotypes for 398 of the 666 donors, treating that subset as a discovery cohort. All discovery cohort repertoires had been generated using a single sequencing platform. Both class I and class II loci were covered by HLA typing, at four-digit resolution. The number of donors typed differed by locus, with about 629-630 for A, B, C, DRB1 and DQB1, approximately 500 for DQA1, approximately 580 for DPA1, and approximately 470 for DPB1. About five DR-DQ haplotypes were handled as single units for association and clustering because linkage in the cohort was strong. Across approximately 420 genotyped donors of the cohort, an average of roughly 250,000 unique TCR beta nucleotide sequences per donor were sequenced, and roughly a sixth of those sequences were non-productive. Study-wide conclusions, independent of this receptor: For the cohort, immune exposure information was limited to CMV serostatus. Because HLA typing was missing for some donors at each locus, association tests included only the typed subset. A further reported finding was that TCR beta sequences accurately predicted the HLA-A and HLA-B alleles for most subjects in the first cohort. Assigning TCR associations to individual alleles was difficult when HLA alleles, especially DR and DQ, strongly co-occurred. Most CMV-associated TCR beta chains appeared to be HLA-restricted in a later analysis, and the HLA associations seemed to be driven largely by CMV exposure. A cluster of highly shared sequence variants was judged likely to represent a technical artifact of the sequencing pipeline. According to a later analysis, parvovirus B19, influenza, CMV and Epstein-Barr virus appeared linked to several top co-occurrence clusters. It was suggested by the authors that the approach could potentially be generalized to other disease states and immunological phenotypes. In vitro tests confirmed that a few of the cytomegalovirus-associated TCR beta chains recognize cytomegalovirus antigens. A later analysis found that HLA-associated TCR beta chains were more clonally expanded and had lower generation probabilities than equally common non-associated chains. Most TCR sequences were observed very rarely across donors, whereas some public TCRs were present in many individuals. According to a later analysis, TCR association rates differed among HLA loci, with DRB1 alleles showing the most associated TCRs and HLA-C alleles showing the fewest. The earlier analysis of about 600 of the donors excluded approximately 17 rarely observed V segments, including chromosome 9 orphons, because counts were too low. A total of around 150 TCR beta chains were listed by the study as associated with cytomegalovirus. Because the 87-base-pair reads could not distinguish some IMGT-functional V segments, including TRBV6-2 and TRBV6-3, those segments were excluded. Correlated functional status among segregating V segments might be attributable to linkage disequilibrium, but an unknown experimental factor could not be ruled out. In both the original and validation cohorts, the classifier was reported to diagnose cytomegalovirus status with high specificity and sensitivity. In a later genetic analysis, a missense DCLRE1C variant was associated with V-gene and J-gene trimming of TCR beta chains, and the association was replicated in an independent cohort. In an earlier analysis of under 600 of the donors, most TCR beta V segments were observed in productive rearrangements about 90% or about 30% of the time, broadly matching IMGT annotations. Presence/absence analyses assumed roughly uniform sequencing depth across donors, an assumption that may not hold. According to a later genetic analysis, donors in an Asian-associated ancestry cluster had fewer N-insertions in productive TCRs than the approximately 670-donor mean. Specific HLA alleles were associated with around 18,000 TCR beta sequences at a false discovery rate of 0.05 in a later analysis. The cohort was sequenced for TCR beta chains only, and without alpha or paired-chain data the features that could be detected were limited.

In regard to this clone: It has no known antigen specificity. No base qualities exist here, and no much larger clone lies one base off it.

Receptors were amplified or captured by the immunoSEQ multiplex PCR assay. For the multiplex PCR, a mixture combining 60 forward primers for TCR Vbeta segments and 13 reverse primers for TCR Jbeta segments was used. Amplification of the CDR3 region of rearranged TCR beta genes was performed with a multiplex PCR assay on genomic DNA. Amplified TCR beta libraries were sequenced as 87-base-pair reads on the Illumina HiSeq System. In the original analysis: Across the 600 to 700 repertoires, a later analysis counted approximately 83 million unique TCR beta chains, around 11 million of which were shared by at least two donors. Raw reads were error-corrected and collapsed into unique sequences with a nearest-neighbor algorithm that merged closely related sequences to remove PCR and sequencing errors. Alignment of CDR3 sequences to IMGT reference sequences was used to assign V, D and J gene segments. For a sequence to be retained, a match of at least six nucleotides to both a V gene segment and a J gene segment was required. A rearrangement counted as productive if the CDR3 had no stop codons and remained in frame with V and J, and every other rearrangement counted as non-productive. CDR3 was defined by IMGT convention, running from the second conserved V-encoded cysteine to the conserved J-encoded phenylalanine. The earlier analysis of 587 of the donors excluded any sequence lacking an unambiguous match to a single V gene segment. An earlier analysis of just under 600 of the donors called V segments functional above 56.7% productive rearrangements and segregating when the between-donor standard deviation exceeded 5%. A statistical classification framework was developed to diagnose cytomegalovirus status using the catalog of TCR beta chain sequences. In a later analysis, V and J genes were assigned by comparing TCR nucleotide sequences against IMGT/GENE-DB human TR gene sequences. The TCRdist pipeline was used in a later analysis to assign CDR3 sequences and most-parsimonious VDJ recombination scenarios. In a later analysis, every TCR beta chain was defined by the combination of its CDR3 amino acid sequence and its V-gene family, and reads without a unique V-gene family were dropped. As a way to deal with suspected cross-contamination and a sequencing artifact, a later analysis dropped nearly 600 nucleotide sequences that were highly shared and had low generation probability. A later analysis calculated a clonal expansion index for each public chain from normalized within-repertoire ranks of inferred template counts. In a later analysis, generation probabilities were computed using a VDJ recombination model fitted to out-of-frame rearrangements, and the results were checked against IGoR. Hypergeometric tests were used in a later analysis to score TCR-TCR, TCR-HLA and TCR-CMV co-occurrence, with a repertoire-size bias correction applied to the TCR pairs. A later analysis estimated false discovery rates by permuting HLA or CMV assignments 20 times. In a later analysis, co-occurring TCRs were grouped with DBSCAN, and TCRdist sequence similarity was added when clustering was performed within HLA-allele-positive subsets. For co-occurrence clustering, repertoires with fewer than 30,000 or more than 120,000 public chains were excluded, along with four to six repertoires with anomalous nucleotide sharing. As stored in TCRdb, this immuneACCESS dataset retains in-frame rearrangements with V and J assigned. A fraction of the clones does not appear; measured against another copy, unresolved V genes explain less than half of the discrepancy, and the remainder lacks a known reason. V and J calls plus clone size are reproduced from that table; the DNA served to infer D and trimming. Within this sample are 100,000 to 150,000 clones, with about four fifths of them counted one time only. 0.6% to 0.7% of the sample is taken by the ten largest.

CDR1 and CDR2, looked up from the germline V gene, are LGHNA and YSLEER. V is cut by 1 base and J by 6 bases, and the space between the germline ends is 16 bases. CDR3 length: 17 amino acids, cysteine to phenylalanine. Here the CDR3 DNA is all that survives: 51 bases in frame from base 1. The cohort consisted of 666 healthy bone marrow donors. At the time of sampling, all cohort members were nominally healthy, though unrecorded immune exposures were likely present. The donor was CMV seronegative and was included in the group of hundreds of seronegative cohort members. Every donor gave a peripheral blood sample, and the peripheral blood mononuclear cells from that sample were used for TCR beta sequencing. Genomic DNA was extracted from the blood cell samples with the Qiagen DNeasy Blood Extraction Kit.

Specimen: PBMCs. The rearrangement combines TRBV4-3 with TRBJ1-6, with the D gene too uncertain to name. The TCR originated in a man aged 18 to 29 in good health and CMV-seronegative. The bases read TGCGCCAGCAGCCAAGTTCATTTGCCCGAGGGTAATTCACCCCTCCACTTT. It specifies CASSQVHLPEGNSPLHF.